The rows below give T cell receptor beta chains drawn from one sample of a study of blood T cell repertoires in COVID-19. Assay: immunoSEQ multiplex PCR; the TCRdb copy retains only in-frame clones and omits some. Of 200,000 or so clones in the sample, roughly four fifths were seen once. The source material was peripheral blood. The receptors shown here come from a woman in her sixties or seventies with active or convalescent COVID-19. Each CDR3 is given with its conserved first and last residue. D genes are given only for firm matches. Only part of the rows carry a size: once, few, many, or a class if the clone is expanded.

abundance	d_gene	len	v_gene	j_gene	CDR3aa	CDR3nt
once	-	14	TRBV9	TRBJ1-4	CASSHLEGNEKLFF	TGTGCCAGCAGCCACCTGGAGGGGAATGAAAAACTGTTTTTT
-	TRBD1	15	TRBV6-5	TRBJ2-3	CASSRDRGQGDTQYF	TGTGCCAGCAGTCGTGACAGGGGGCAGGGAGATACGCAGTATTTT
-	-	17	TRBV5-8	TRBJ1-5	CASSIRTGPSGGQPQHF	TGTGCCAGCAGCATCAGGACGGGACCCTCGGGGGGTCAGCCCCAGCATTTT
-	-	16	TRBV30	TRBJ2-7	CAWSVTVRDRGHEQYF	TGTGCCTGGAGTGTAACAGTGCGGGACAGAGGCCACGAGCAGTACTTC
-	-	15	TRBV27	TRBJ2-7	CASSSQNRVLDEQYF	TGTGCCAGCAGTTCGCAGAACAGGGTTCTGGACGAGCAGTACTTC
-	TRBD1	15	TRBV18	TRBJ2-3	CASSPLGQGTDTQYF	TGTGCCAGCTCACCGCTGGGACAGGGGACAGATACGCAGTATTTT
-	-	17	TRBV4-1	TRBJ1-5	CASSQGPSVLSDQPQHF	TGCGCCAGCAGCCAAGGCCCCTCTGTCCTTAGCGACCAGCCCCAGCATTTT
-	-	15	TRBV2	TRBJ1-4	CASIIQGTTGEKLFF	TGTGCCAGCATTATTCAGGGTACCACGGGTGAAAAACTGTTTTTT
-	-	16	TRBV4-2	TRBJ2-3	CASSQEKGLYTDTQYF	TGTGCCAGCAGCCAGGAGAAGGGACTCTACACAGATACGCAGTATTTT
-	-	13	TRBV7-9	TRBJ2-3	CASSPDLKDTQYF	TGTGCCAGCAGCCCGGACTTAAAAGATACGCAGTATTTT
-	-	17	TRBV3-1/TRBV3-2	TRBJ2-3	CASSPRRALGHTDTQYF	TGTGCCAGCAGCCCCCGCAGGGCGTTGGGACACACAGATACGCAGTATTTT
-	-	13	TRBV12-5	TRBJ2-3	CASGETEADTQYF	TGTGCTAGTGGGGAGACAGAAGCGGATACGCAGTATTTT
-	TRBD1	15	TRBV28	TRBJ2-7	CASSTSGTAAYEQYF	TGTGCCAGCAGTACGTCCGGGACAGCTGCCTACGAGCAGTACTTC
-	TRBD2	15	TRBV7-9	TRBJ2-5	CASTAGSGRKETQYF	TGTGCCAGCACCGCAGGTAGCGGGAGAAAAGAGACCCAGTACTTC
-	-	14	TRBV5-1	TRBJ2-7	CASSLGPGSYEQYF	TGCGCCAGCAGCTTGGGTCCGGGCTCCTACGAGCAGTACTTC
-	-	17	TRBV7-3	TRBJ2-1	CASSLAKRGTASNEQFF	TGTGCCAGCAGCTTAGCCAAGCGCGGGACAGCCAGCAATGAGCAGTTCTTC
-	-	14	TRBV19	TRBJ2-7	CASSIGGSSYEQYF	TGTGCCAGTAGTATAGGTGGCAGCTCCTACGAGCAGTACTTC
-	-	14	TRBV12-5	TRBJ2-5	CASAPRGLGETQYF	TGTGCTAGTGCTCCGCGGGGGCTTGGAGAGACCCAGTACTTC
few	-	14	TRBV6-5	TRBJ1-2	CASSYSSRGYGYTF	TGTGCCAGCAGTTACTCGTCCAGGGGCTATGGCTACACCTTC
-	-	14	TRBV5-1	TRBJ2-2	CASSLILATGELFF	TGCGCCAGCAGCTTGATCTTAGCGACCGGGGAGCTGTTTTTT
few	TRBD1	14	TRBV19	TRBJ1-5	CASSPRTGLQPQHF	TGTGCCAGTAGTCCCCGGACAGGGCTGCAGCCCCAGCATTTT
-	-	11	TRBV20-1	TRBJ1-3	CSAEVLNTIYF	TGCAGTGCAGAGGTCCTAAACACCATATATTTT
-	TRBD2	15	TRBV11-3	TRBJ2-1	CASSYASGVYNEQFF	TGTGCCAGCAGTTACGCAAGCGGGGTGTACAATGAGCAGTTCTTC
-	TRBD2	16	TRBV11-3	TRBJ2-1	CASSRIAGSGSNEQFF	TGTGCCAGCAGCCGCATCGCGGGGAGCGGGAGCAATGAGCAGTTCTTC